This is a list of T cell receptor beta chains from one sample in a study of cytomegalovirus exposure and HLA in healthy donors. Measured with immunoSEQ multiplex PCR; TCRdb has only the in-frame clones, and not every one. The sample lists around 200,000 clones; around 84% were seen once. Sequencing was done on a sample of PBMCs. Receptors were obtained from a girl aged 2 to 9 in good health and CMV-seropositive. Each CDR3 is given with its conserved first and last residue. Fields, in order: V gene, D gene, J gene, clone size, CDR3 DNA, CDR3 protein. D genes are given only for firm matches. Where a row states a size, it is once, few, many or the class of an expanded clone; other rows omit it.

TRBV18	.	TRBJ1-1	.	TGTGCCAGCTCACCAGAGGGTCTAATGAACACTGAAGCTTTCTTT	CASSPEGLMNTEAFF
TRBV28	TRBD2	TRBJ2-3	.	TGTGCCAGCAGTTTACGGCTAGCGGGAGGTCACGATACGCAGTATTTT	CASSLRLAGGHDTQYF
TRBV4-1	.	TRBJ1-5	.	TGCGCCAGCAGCCAAGATTATATAGATAGCAATCAGCCCCAGCATTTT	CASSQDYIDSNQPQHF
TRBV6-5	.	TRBJ2-7	.	TGTGCCAGCAGTCGATCCCCCACCTACGAGCAGTACTTC	CASSRSPTYEQYF
TRBV6-1	.	TRBJ2-7	.	TGTGCCAGCAGTGAAGCGGCGACAGTCTCCTACGAGCAGTACTTC	CASSEAATVSYEQYF
TRBV7-3	.	TRBJ2-1	.	TGTGCCAGCAGCCCCCAACTTACCCTATACAATGAGCAGTTCTTC	CASSPQLTLYNEQFF
TRBV2	.	TRBJ2-3	few	TGTGCCAGCAGCTCCAGGGGAGATACGCAGTATTTT	CASSSRGDTQYF
TRBV4-2	TRBD2	TRBJ2-7	.	TGTGCCAGCAGCCAAGATGCAACCGGGACTAGCGAGAACTACGAGCAGTACTTC	CASSQDATGTSENYEQYF
TRBV10-3	TRBD2	TRBJ2-3	.	TGTGCCATCAGTGAGAACCTGGCGGGGGGGCCGCATACGCAGTATTTT	CAISENLAGGPHTQYF
TRBV9	.	TRBJ1-2	once	TGTGCCAGCAGCGTGGGGGGAACCCTTAACATTAACTATGGCTACACCTTC	CASSVGGTLNINYGYTF
TRBV7-3	.	TRBJ2-5	once	TGTGCCAGCAGCCCGCGAGCGGACAGTTATGAGACCCAGTACTTC	CASSPRADSYETQYF
TRBV14	.	TRBJ2-7	.	TGTGCCAGCAGCCCATCTCTCGGGTCGTACGAGCAGTACTTC	CASSPSLGSYEQYF
TRBV13	TRBD2	TRBJ2-1	once	TGTGCCAGCAGCTCGACTAGCGGGTCGAGGAATGAGCAGTTCTTC	CASSSTSGSRNEQFF
TRBV6-5	.	TRBJ2-3	.	TGTGCCAGCAGTTACGGGGGGACAGTCACAGATACGCAGTATTTT	CASSYGGTVTDTQYF
TRBV6-1	.	TRBJ1-4	few	TGTGCCAGCAGGCCGACAGGATATAATGAAAAACTGTTTTTT	CASRPTGYNEKLFF
TRBV7-3	TRBD1	TRBJ1-1	.	TGTGCCAGCAGCAAACAGGGGCCAAAGGGGGGAGACACTGAAGCTTTCTTT	CASSKQGPKGGDTEAFF
TRBV20-1	.	TRBJ2-1	.	TGCAGTGCTATATACAATGAGCAGTTCTTC	CSAIYNEQFF
TRBV6-6	.	TRBJ1-6	few	TGTGCCAGCAGTTACTCGGGGAGTAAGGATTCACCCCTCCACTTT	CASSYSGSKDSPLHF
TRBV21-1	.	TRBJ1-1	.	TGTGCCAGCAATAAAGGAGCTACCGGGACAGCTTACGAGGGAGCTTTCTTT	CASNKGATGTAYEGAFF
TRBV7-3	.	TRBJ2-1	medium-sized	TGTGCCAGCAGCTTGTCAGGATCAGGTGAGCAGTTCTTC	CASSLSGSGEQFF
TRBV7-3	TRBD2	TRBJ2-1	.	TGTGCCAGCAGCCCGTTCGTTGGGACTACCTACAATGAGCAGTTCTTC	CASSPFVGTTYNEQFF
TRBV9	.	TRBJ2-2	.	TGTGCCAGCAGCGTCACTACTAACACCGGGGAGCTGTTTTTT	CASSVTTNTGELFF
TRBV5-6	TRBD2	TRBJ2-7	.	TGTGCCAGCAGCTTTGGGGGGGTCGAGGACTACGAGCAGTACTTC	CASSFGGVEDYEQYF
TRBV4-1	TRBD1	TRBJ2-1	.	TGCGCCAGCAGCCAATCAAGGGGGACAGGGGTGAGTAATGAGCAGTTCTTC	CASSQSRGTGVSNEQFF
TRBV6-1	.	TRBJ1-5	.	TGTGCCGCGGGCGGGGACGAGGCCAATCAGCCCCAGCATTTT	CAAGGDEANQPQHF
TRBV6-5	.	TRBJ2-7	.	TGTGCCAGCAGTTACTCGAGCTGGTCCATGCAGTACTTC	CASSYSSWSMQYF
TRBV29-1	.	TRBJ1-4	.	TGCGGCGGGTTGGGACAACTTAATGAAAAACTGTTTTTT	CGGLGQLNEKLFF
TRBV30	TRBD1	TRBJ2-7	.	TGTGCCTGGGACCGACAGGGCTACGAGCAGTACTTC	CAWDRQGYEQYF
TRBV5-1	.	TRBJ1-2	.	TGCGCCAGCAGCGTTTTCCAAACAGGAACTACATATGGCTACACCTTC	CASSVFQTGTTYGYTF
TRBV6-5	.	TRBJ1-6	.	TGTGCCAGCAGCGCATACAGGGTCTCCAATTCACCCCTCCACTTT	CASSAYRVSNSPLHF
TRBV6-6	.	TRBJ1-1	.	TGTGCCAGCAGTTACCGGGGGGTAAAAGCTTTCTTT	CASSYRGVKAFF
TRBV6-5	.	TRBJ2-3	.	TGTGCCAGCACTGGGAGGGGGGGAGATACGCAGTATTTT	CASTGRGGDTQYF
TRBV29-1	.	TRBJ2-1	.	TGCAGCGTTGCTCCAGATACCTACAATGAGCAGTTCTTC	CSVAPDTYNEQFF
TRBV9	TRBD2	TRBJ2-1	.	TGTGCCAGCAGCCCCGCGGGAGGGCCTTACAATGAGCAGTTCTTC	CASSPAGGPYNEQFF
TRBV6-5	TRBD1	TRBJ2-7	.	TGTGCCACGAAAGGGGGCTTAGACGAGCAGTACTTC	CATKGGLDEQYF
TRBV6-1	TRBD1	TRBJ1-2	.	TGTGCCAGCGGCAACCGGGACAGGGTTTATTGGGACACCTTC	CASGNRDRVYWDTF
TRBV5-1	.	TRBJ1-4	.	TGCGCCAGCAGCTTGGCCAATTCCGGTGGGCTTGAAAAACTGTTTTTT	CASSLANSGGLEKLFF
TRBV18	TRBD2	TRBJ2-1	.	TGTGCCAGCTCACCCGGGACTAGCGAAGGGTGGCAGTTCTTC	CASSPGTSEGWQFF
TRBV2	.	TRBJ2-7	.	TGTGCCAGCAGTGTTGTGGGGGGAAGCGACGAGCAGTACTTC	CASSVVGGSDEQYF
TRBV18	TRBD1	TRBJ1-5	.	TGTGCCAGCTCACCAGGTCTAAAGGACAGGGATCAGCCCCAGCATTTT	CASSPGLKDRDQPQHF
TRBV9	.	TRBJ2-3	.	TGTGCCAGCAGCGCCCGACAAGGAACGCAGTATTTT	CASSARQGTQYF
TRBV5-1	TRBD2	TRBJ2-5	.	TGCGCCAGCAGCCCGTTGCGGCCTAGCGGAGTATTAGAGACCCAGTACTTC	CASSPLRPSGVLETQYF
TRBV28	TRBD1	TRBJ1-2	.	TGTGCCAGCAGTGGGGGACAGGGCATATTCTATGGCTACACCTTC	CASSGGQGIFYGYTF
TRBV4-1	.	TRBJ1-2	once	TGCGCCAGCAGCCAAAGAAGCGGAAGTCAACTAATTAACTATGGCTACACCTTC	CASSQRSGSQLINYGYTF
TRBV25-1	TRBD1	TRBJ2-7	.	TGTGCCAGCAGGGACAGGGGTTGGGACGAGCAGTACTTC	CASRDRGWDEQYF
TRBV10-1	TRBD1	TRBJ2-7	.	TGCGCCAGCAGTACCAGCCGACAGGGACCTACCTACGAGCAGTACTTC	CASSTSRQGPTYEQYF